This T cell receptor (beta chain) is drawn from a study of cytomegalovirus exposure and HLA in healthy donors. Primers for the PCR totalled 60 Vbeta and 13 Jbeta. TCRdb's table, derived via immunoSEQ multiplex PCR, lists solely in-frame clones and lacks some. Of about 120,000 clones detected, roughly 72% appear once; the ten largest clones hold under 4.5%. Germline V lookup: CDR1 SGDLS, CDR2 YYNGEE. With V trimmed by 3 bases and J by 5 bases, 4 bases remained unmatched. The CDR3 extends over 15 amino acids. The sample comprised PBMCs. The genes are TRBV9 and TRBJ2-3; 12 positions match TRBD2. The clonotype was recovered from a man in his forties in good health and CMV-seropositive. CDR3 amino acids: CASSAASGRGDTQYF. The CDR3 nucleotides are TGTGCCAGCAGCGCCGCTAGCGGGAGGGGAGATACGCAGTATTTT.